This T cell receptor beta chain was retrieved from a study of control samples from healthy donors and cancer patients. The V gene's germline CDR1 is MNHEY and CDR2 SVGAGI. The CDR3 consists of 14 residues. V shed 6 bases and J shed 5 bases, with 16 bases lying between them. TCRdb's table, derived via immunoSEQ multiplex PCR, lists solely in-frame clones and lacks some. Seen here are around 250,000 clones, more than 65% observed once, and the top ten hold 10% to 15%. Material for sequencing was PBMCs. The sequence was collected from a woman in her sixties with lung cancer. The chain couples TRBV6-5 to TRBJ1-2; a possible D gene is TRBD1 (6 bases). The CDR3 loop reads CASRLQGRGYGYTF. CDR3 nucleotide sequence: TGTGCCAGCAGATTACAGGGCCGAGGTTATGGCTACACCTTC.